This T cell receptor (beta chain) was obtained from a study of tumor-infiltrating lymphocytes in primary liver carcinoma. Study context: The patients comprised men and women between the ages of 30 and 69 years. Productive TCRbeta reads per sample were roughly 3.5 to 7.5 million, not differing by tissue. Overall study results and limits: Tumors significantly exceeded blood in top-250-clone fraction (p = 0.039).

Comment on this clonotype: What it binds is not known.

Total RNA amounting to around 450 ng was the source from which TCR beta cDNA was made with a constant-region primer. A slightly modified ARM-PCR protocol with three nested multiplex PCR rounds produced these TCR beta libraries. Two initial PCR rounds of about 11 cycles each paired TRBV1-TRBV30 forward primers with a C-beta reverse primer. A single record per CDR3 protein comes from TCRdb applying MiXCR to the multiplex PCR reads. Altogether approximately 76,000 distinct CDR3 sequences are present, around 75% being singletons, with the ten largest covering roughly an eighth. The CDR3 contains 14 residues. Germline CDR1 reads SQVTM; CDR2 reads ANQGSEA. For each extraction, RNA and DNA were obtained together from approximately 20-30 mg of unsorted bulk tissue.

The sequence came from a woman between 55 and 75 years old with primary liver carcinoma and hepatitis B virus infection. Sequencing was carried out using liver tumor tissue from sampling region 4. This sample's subset: tumor region T4, right-lateral pole. The rearrangement links TRBV29-1 to TRBJ2-3; D is possibly TRBD2 (8 bases). The CDR3 bases are TGCATCGGCCAGGGGGGACTAGAGACAGATACGCAGTATTTT. This codes for CIGQGGLETDTQYF.